This section outlines one T cell receptor beta chain sequence together with its context. What it binds is unknown. TCRdb's copy holds only in-frame clones and misses some; the assay was immunoSEQ multiplex PCR. This sample carries tens of thousands of clones, about 81% of them seen once, and the ten largest clones take over 0.4%. This specimen belongs to a study of graft-versus-host responses after intestinal transplantation. General observations from the study: Recipient marrow contained GvH clones, some of which appeared first in ileum or blood. Allograft graft-versus-host to host-versus-graft clonal ratios ran high in patients with graft-donor T cell macrochimerism.

Per germline, CDR1 SGHRS and CDR2 YFSETQ. This CDR3 region has 15 residues. J gave up 0 bases and V 5 bases, and 4 bases lay outside the gene matches. The input for sequencing was unstimulated CD4+ T cells sorted from spleen or lymph node cells, taken before transplant. This clonotype was obtained from a human donor who was the organ donor for an intestinal transplant. The chain combines TRBV5-1 with TRBJ2-2; 7 positions match TRBD2. DNA of the CDR3: TGCGCCAGCAGTTCCGGGACTACGAACACCGGGGAGCTGTTTTTT. This encodes CASSSGTTNTGELFF. The complete variable domain, with remaining parts taken from reference TRBV5-1 and TRBJ2-2, reads KAGVTQTPRYLIKTRGQQVTLSCSPISGHRSVSWYQQTPGQGLQFLFEYFSETQRNKGNFPGRFSGRQFSNSRSEMNVSTLELGDSALYLCASSSGTTNTGELFFGEGSRLTVL.